A single sample gave rise to the 32 T cell receptor beta chains below, sequenced in a study of T-cell reconstitution after alpha-beta-depleted transplantation in children. This sample's TCRbeta library carried unique molecular identifier barcodes. MiXCR, run by TCRdb on the PCR reads, gives a single entry per CDR3 protein. Among about 48,000 distinct CDR3 sequences listed, roughly 5% were seen once. Sequences were derived from PBMCs, mostly from graft donor cells, sampled 60 days after TCRalphabeta/CD19-depleted stem cell transplant. All receptors derive from a female patient under 10 years old who had a stem cell transplant for aplastic anemia, so the T cells may come from the graft donor.

As regards this clonotype: The junction does not match germline at one end; this may be a read error. This sequence joins TRBV7-2 and TRBJ2-5, with D possibly being TRBD2 (6 bases). The V gene's germline CDR1 is SGHTA and CDR2 FQGNSA. The length of the CDR3 is 13 residues. CDR3 nucleotides: TGTGCCAGTAGTCGGGATGGGGCGGGAAGCCAGCACTTC. As protein: CASSRDGAGSQHF.

This clonotype appeared many times. The V call is TRBV10-3, the J call TRBJ2-7; no definite D call. The CDR3 is made up of 14 amino acids. Germline values: CDR1 ENHRY, CDR2 SYGVKD. V lost 4 bases, J lost 1 base, and 11 bases lay in between. The CDR3 here is CAISAGRNSYEQYF. In DNA form, the CDR3 reads TGTGCCATCAGTGCCGGCAGAAATTCCTACGAGCAGTACTTC.

This clonotype was recorded many times. The rearrangement joins TRBV12-3 or TRBV12-4 to TRBJ1-2; D might be TRBD1 (5 bases). The CDR3 extends over 15 amino acids. V was clipped by 7 bases and J by 6 bases, with 21 bases between them. The CDR3, as DNA: TGTGCCAGCACCCCCCGGGACCCCTTCCTGAATGGCTACACCTTC. Translating it yields CASTPRDPFLNGYTF.

The gene calls are TRBV5-5 and TRBJ1-5; D gene unclear. The germline gives CDR1 SGHKS, CDR2 YYEKEE (reference sequence). The CDR3 has 15 amino acids. V was trimmed by 2 bases and J by 2 bases, leaving 11 bases between them. The CDR3 sequence: CASSLSAGGNQPQHF. The CDR3 nucleotides read TGTGCCAGCAGCTTATCGGCAGGAGGCAATCAGCCCCAGCATTTT.

This clonotype was picked up many times. The rearrangement joins TRBV6-5 to TRBJ2-3; TRBD2 aligns across 9 bases. This CDR3 has 15 amino acids. Germline CDR1 MNHEY, CDR2 SVGAGI. The V gene end was trimmed by 5 bases and the J gene end by 3 bases; junction bases not matched to a gene: 6. CDR3 amino acids: CASSRSSGETDTQYF. The DNA of the CDR3 is TGTGCCAGCAGTCGTTCTAGCGGGGAGACAGATACGCAGTATTTT.

Ten or more counts support this clonotype. The chain employs TRBV11-2 and TRBJ1-5, with no clear D. The CDR3 is made up of 11 amino acids. Per germline, CDR1 SGHAT and CDR2 FQNNGV. V gave up 5 bases and J gave up 9 bases, with 8 bases separating them. The CDR3 nucleotides read TGTGCCAGCAGCCTAAACCGGCCCCAGCATTTT. As protein: CASSLNRPQHF.

This clonotype has ten or more counts. The rearrangement joins TRBV30 to TRBJ2-5, with 9 bases identical to TRBD1. The CDR3 extends over 13 amino acids. V lost 3 bases to trimming and J lost 7 bases; unmatched junction nucleotides: 6. Germline CDR1 reads GTSNPN; CDR2 reads SVGIG (reference sequence). The CDR3 loop reads CAWSRQGGMTQYF. The CDR3 DNA is TGTGCCTGGAGCAGACAGGGGGGAATGACCCAGTACTTC.

This clonotype was counted ten times or more. The CDR3 nucleotides read TGTGCCAGCAGCGGGGGAAACCGGGACGGGCACTACTACGAGCAGTACGTC. Translating it yields CASSGGNRDGHYYEQYV. The chain is built from TRBV11-2 and TRBJ2-7, with D perhaps TRBD1 or TRBD2 (5 bases each). Germline CDR1 reads SGHAT; CDR2 reads FQNNGV. Trimming shortened V by 5 bases and J by 3 bases, and 23 bases separated the two germline ends. The CDR3 has 17 amino acids.

Only a few counts were recorded for this clonotype. The chain has TRBV6-2 or TRBV6-3 and TRBJ1-1; D unresolved. Trimming stripped 3 bases from V and 0 bases from J, with 14 bases between. Germline assignment: CDR1 MNHEY and CDR2 SVGEGT. CDR3 size: 16 residues. For the CDR3, the DNA is TGTGCCAGCAGTTATCCGCGGGATACCATGAACACTGAAGCTTTCTTT. It yields the protein CASSYPRDTMNTEAFF.

This clonotype was found many times. DNA for the CDR3: TGTGCCAGCAGCTCCCAGCTGGACTTAGCCAAAAACATTCAGTACTTC. As protein: CASSSQLDLAKNIQYF. The chain joins TRBV13 to TRBJ2-4, with a weak D call TRBD2 (5 bases). CDR1 and CDR2 from the germline V gene are PRHDT and FYEKMQ (reference sequence). The CDR3 runs 16 residues. V was cut by 4 bases and J by 0 bases, with 13 bases left in between.

This CDR3 is CASSESADYSNEQYF. The CDR3 nucleotides are TGTGCCAGCAGTGAATCGGCGGACTATTCTAACGAGCAGTACTTC. The chain uses TRBV6-1 and TRBJ2-7; possibly TRBD2 for D (6 bases). Trimming stripped 2 bases from V and 5 bases from J, with 16 bases between. Germline V gene sequence: CDR1 MNHNS, CDR2 SASEGT. CDR3 length: 15 residues.

This clonotype was picked up many times. The rearrangement joins TRBV5-1 to TRBJ2-2; 9 bases map to TRBD2. This CDR3 is built from 15 residues. Germline values: CDR1 SGHRS, CDR2 YFSETQ. J lost 6 bases, V lost 3 bases, and 6 bases had no gene match. This chain's CDR3 is CASSSRPSGAGELFF. As DNA, the CDR3 is TGCGCCAGCAGCTCCCGGCCTAGCGGGGCCGGGGAGCTGTTTTTT.

This clonotype was seen at least ten times. The chain recombines TRBV5-6 with TRBJ1-1; D gene unclear. Germline V gene lookup returns CDR1 SGHDT and CDR2 YYEEEE. Trimming removed 4 bases from V and 1 base from J, with 11 bases in between. The CDR3 is 14 residues long. CDR3 loop: CASSPIYPNTEAFF. The CDR3 DNA follows: TGTGCCAGCAGCCCGATCTACCCGAACACTGAAGCTTTCTTT.

The gene calls are TRBV24-1 and TRBJ2-3; 9 bases line up with TRBD1. This CDR3 contains 17 residues. CDR1 is KGHDR, CDR2 SFDVKD, per germline. V gave up 0 bases and J gave up 2 bases; unmatched junction bases: 5. As DNA, the CDR3 is TGTGCCACCAGTGATTTGCCGGGACAGGGAAACACAGATACGCAGTATTTT. Its translation: CATSDLPGQGNTDTQYF.

Ten or more counts support this clonotype. V usage is TRBV25-1 and J usage is TRBJ2-2; TRBD1 matches at 7 bases. The CDR3 has 12 residues. The V segment lost 7 bases and the J segment 7 bases; nucleotides outside the gene matches: 3. Germline CDR1 and CDR2: MGHDK and SYGVNS. The CDR3 loop is CASNRGSGELFF. In nucleotides, the CDR3 is TGTGCCAGCAACAGGGGTAGCGGGGAGCTGTTTTTT.

The table lists this clonotype with many counts. V is TRBV12-3 or TRBV12-4 and J is TRBJ2-7; 10 nucleotides align to TRBD1. This CDR3 is 17 amino acids long. Trimming at V came to 4 bases and at J to 0 bases, leaving 9 bases not matched to a gene. In DNA form, the CDR3 reads TGTGCCAGCAGTTCCGAGGGGGGACAGGGGACCTCCTACGAGCAGTACTTC. This translates into CASSSEGGQGTSYEQYF.

In this sample, this clonotype turned up many times. This chain uses TRBV29-1 with TRBJ2-6; D is possibly TRBD2 (5 bases). CDR3 length: 16 amino acids. V gave up 4 bases and J gave up 4 bases, with 17 bases separating them. Germline V CDR1 and CDR2: SQVTM, ANQGSEA. Here the CDR3 DNA reads TGCAGCGTTGCCCCCCGGGATGCCTGGGGGGCCAACGTCCTGACTTTC. Its protein product is CSVAPRDAWGANVLTF.

This clonotype came up many times. The chain employs TRBV5-1 and TRBJ2-3; D is possibly TRBD2 (5 bases). CDR3 length equals 14 residues. Germline CDR1 is SGHRS and CDR2 is YFSETQ. V was shortened by 0 bases and J by 6 bases, with 11 bases between the two germline ends. This chain's CDR3 is CASSLEGSADTQYF. The DNA of the CDR3 is TGCGCCAGCAGCTTGGAGGGTAGCGCCGATACGCAGTATTTT.

This clonotype was seen many times. The chain uses TRBV5-1 and TRBJ2-5, with 7 bases that match TRBD2. Unmatched junction bases numbered 1, after V lost 0 bases and J lost 2 bases. The CDR3 contains 14 residues. Germline V CDR1 and CDR2: SGHRS, YFSETQ. In DNA, the CDR3 is TGCGCCAGCAGCTTGGATAGCGGGCAAGAGACCCAGTACTTC. The encoded protein is CASSLDSGQETQYF.

The sample holds a few counts of this clonotype. The chain couples TRBV5-1 to TRBJ2-6; 7 positions match TRBD1. Germline V gene data show CDR1 as SGHRS and CDR2 as YFSETQ. The V gene end was trimmed by 2 bases and the J gene end by 4 bases; junction bases not matched to a gene: 6. CDR3 length: 16 residues. The CDR3: CASSLRQGSGANVLTF. The CDR3 DNA is TGCGCCAGCAGCTTACGACAGGGCTCCGGGGCCAACGTCCTGACTTTC.

There are many counts of this clonotype. The CDR3 loop is CASSRAGDTEAFF. CDR3 nucleotides: TGTGCCAGCAGTAGGGCTGGGGACACTGAAGCTTTCTTT. The rearrangement links TRBV6-1 to TRBJ1-1; no firm D call. Germline loops: CDR1 MNHNS, CDR2 SASEGT. The CDR3 loop spans 13 amino acids. Trimming removed 5 bases at V and 3 bases at J, with 10 bases between.

This clonotype was recorded at least ten times. The chain combines TRBV11-3 with TRBJ2-5; TRBD2 aligns across 11 bases. Looked up from germline, CDR1 is SGHNT and CDR2 is YENEEA. The CDR3 runs to 15 residues. J gave up 4 bases and V 4 bases, and 5 bases lay outside the gene matches. CDR3 nucleotides: TGTGCCAGCAGCTCGTCAACTAGCGGGAGAGAGACCCAGTACTTC. This codes for CASSSSTSGRETQYF.

The sample holds many counts of this clonotype. The chain joins TRBV12-3 or TRBV12-4 to TRBJ2-7; D is unresolved. V lost 4 bases to trimming and J lost 5 bases, with 12 bases between them. This CDR3 is built from 13 residues. CDR3 DNA sequence: TGTGCCAGCAGTTCTACTATACCCCACGAGCAGTACTTC. Translation: CASSSTIPHEQYF.

This clonotype was counted many times. This chain uses TRBV6-6 with TRBJ1-6; weak D call: TRBD1 (5 bases). V lost 7 bases and J lost 5, with 18 bases in between. Per germline, CDR1 MNHNY and CDR2 SVGAGI (reference sequence). This CDR3 is 16 amino acids long. The DNA for the CDR3 is TGTGCCAGCACTAACCCCGCAGGGTTGAATAATTCACCCCTCCACTTT. It yields the protein CASTNPAGLNNSPLHF.

This clonotype came up many times. The chain has TRBV30 and TRBJ1-5; unclear D gene. CDR3 length: 13 amino acids. The germline gives CDR1 GTSNPN, CDR2 SVGIG (reference sequence). Trimming cost V 4 bases and J 4 bases, with 11 bases left between them. DNA for the CDR3: TGTGCCTGGACCCTCGGTCTGAATCAGCCCCAGCATTTT. Translating it yields CAWTLGLNQPQHF.

The sample holds many counts of this clonotype. V gene TRBV20-1 combines with J gene TRBJ2-1; TRBD1 might be the D (5 bases). The length of the CDR3 is 15 residues. Trimming cost V 4 bases and J 0 bases, with 13 bases left between them. Germline V lookup: CDR1 DFQATT, CDR2 SNEGSKA (reference sequence). The CDR3 DNA reads as TGCAGTGCTACCCGACAGTACGACTCCTACAATGAGCAGTTCTTC. Its protein product is CSATRQYDSYNEQFF.

This clonotype was found many times. The gene calls are TRBV6-6 and TRBJ2-3; 7 bases fit TRBD2. With 0 bases clipped from V and 0 bases from J, the junction kept 3 bases outside the gene matches. Germline values: CDR1 MNHNY, CDR2 SVGAGI (reference sequence). This CDR3 comprises 16 residues. This CDR3 reads CASSYSSGPSTDTQYF. The CDR3 DNA reads TGTGCCAGCAGTTACTCTAGCGGGCCCAGCACAGATACGCAGTATTTT.

The sample holds a few counts of this clonotype. The rearrangement uses TRBV21-1 and TRBJ2-1. TRBV21-1 is tagged as a pseudogene. CDR3 length: 14 amino acids. CDR3 in DNA: TGTGCCAGCCTGCACGGGAGAACCTACAATGAGCAGTTCTTC. Its protein is CASLHGRTYNEQFF.

This clonotype was found many times. The chain carries TRBV7-2 and TRBJ2-1; 7 bases align to TRBD2. Germline V gives CDR1 SGHTA, CDR2 FQGNSA. V shed 5 bases, J shed 6 bases, and the junction held 13 bases outside the gene matches. The CDR3 totals 16 residues. The CDR3 reads CASSHRTRLASNEQFF. In nucleotides, the CDR3 is TGTGCCAGCAGCCATAGAACTCGACTAGCATCCAATGAGCAGTTCTTC.

Ten or more counts support this clonotype. The J gene is TRBJ2-1, the V gene TRBV20-1; possible D gene TRBD2, 5 bases. V dropped 8 bases and J dropped 9 bases, with 14 bases sitting between them. The germline V gene encodes CDR1 DFQATT and CDR2 SNEGSKA (reference sequence). This CDR3 is built from 11 residues. The CDR3, as DNA: TGCAGTTCAAGGAGTGGGAGTGAGCAGTTCTTC. It codes for CSSRSGSEQFF.

At least ten counts were recorded for this clonotype. The chain carries TRBV18 and TRBJ2-3; D is ambiguous. V lost 2 bases and J 2 bases, leaving 11 bases between the germline ends. The germline CDR1 and CDR2 sequences are KGHSH and LQKENI. This CDR3 region has 15 residues. CDR3 sequence: CASSPRLDHTDTQYF. CDR3 sequence (DNA): TGTGCCAGCTCACCAAGGTTAGACCACACAGATACGCAGTATTTT. The full variable domain, its missing parts supplied by reference TRBV18 and TRBJ2-3, is NAGVMQNPRHLVRRRGQEARLRCSPMKGHSHVYWYRQLPEEGLKFMVYLQKENIIDESGMPKERFSAEFPKEGPSILRIQQVVRGDSAAYFCASSPRLDHTDTQYFGPGTRLTVL.

This clonotype occurred many times. The chain uses TRBV7-2 and TRBJ2-2; D call uncertain. Germline assignment: CDR1 SGHTA and CDR2 FQGNSA. With 5 bases removed from V and 3 bases from J, the gap between germline ends came to 10 bases. The CDR3 totals 14 residues. CDR3 DNA sequence: TGTGCCAGCAGCCCACACTTACACACCGGGGAGCTGTTTTTT. Its translation: CASSPHLHTGELFF.